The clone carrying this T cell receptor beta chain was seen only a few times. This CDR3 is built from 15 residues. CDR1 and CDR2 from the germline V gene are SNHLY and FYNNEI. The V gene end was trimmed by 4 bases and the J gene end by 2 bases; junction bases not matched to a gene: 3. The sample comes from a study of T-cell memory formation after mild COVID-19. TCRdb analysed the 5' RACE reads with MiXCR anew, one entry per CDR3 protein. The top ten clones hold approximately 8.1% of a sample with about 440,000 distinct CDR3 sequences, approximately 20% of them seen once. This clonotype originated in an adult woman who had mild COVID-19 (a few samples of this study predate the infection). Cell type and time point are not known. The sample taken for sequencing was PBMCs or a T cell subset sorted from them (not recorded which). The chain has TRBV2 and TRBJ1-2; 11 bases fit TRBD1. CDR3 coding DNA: TGTGCCAGCAGTGCCCGGGACAGGGGGAACTATGGCTACACCTTC. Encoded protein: CASSARDRGNYGYTF. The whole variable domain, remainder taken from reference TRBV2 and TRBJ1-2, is EPEVTQTPSHQVTQMGQEVILRCVPISNHLYFYWYRQILGQKVEFLVSFYNNEISEKSEIFDDQFSVERPDGSNFTLKIRSTKLEDSAMYFCASSARDRGNYGYTFGSGTRLTVV.